Below are 10 T cell receptor beta chains sequenced from a single sample in a study of response to subunit inactivated influenza vaccine. TCRdb reprocessed the RT-PCR reads via MiXCR and lists one record per CDR3 protein. Here the sample spans hundreds of thousands of distinct CDR3 sequences, 14% being singletons. Sequenced material: PBMCs from blood, taken around 14 days before vaccination. Receptors were obtained from a man aged 50 or older who received an inactivated influenza vaccine.

CDR3 coding DNA: TGCAGTGCTAGTTCTTCTAATTCACCCCTCCACTTT. It codes for CSASSSNSPLHF. The chain couples TRBV20-1 to TRBJ1-6; D not resolved. Germline V CDR1 and CDR2: DFQATT, SNEGSKA (reference sequence). The CDR3 loop spans 12 amino acids. V lost 3 bases, J lost 6 bases, and 6 bases lay in between.

There are many counts of this clonotype. The genes are TRBV5-1 and TRBJ2-1; D may be TRBD2 (6 bases). CDR1 and CDR2 (germline): SGHRS, YFSETQ. Trimming removed 4 bases at V and 7 bases at J, with 12 bases between. This CDR3 has 13 residues. CDR3 protein: CASSPLGRNEQFF. Written as DNA, the CDR3 is TGCGCCAGCAGCCCTTTGGGGAGGAATGAGCAGTTCTTC.

The rearrangement uses TRBV2 and TRBJ2-7; 7 nucleotides agree with TRBD2. The junction had 5 bases not matched to a gene; V was cut back by 4 bases and J by 2 bases. Per the germline V gene, CDR1 is SNHLY and CDR2 is FYNNEI. The CDR3 runs 14 residues. The CDR3 sequence: CASSASGNTYEQYF. CDR3 DNA: TGTGCCAGCAGTGCCAGCGGGAACACCTACGAGCAGTACTTC.

The rearrangement uses TRBV27 and TRBJ2-1; 8 nucleotides agree with TRBD2. The germline CDR1 and CDR2 sequences are MNHEY and SMNVEV (reference sequence). This CDR3 is 14 amino acids long. Losses at the gene ends were 7 bases for V and 4 bases for J; bases not matched to a gene: 6. The DNA of the CDR3 is TGTGCCAGCACCTGGGGACTAGGGTACAATGAGCAGTTCTTC. Amino acids: CASTWGLGYNEQFF.

This clonotype was counted a few times. The V gene is TRBV5-1, the J gene TRBJ2-3; D is unclear. The CDR3 has 13 residues. V was clipped by 4 bases and J by 5 bases, with 11 bases between them. Germline values: CDR1 SGHRS, CDR2 YFSETQ. The DNA for the CDR3 is TGCGCCAGCAGCGGCGTCCCCTTAGATACGCAGTATTTT. Its protein is CASSGVPLDTQYF.

The V and J genes are TRBV4-2 and TRBJ2-5; D tentatively reads TRBD1 or TRBD2 (7 bases each). Germline loops: CDR1 LGHNA, CDR2 YNFKEQ. V lost 0 bases and J 4 bases, leaving 21 bases between the germline ends. The CDR3 spans 18 residues. This CDR3 is CASSQEGFGQGGRETQYF. The DNA of the CDR3 is TGTGCCAGCAGCCAAGAGGGGTTCGGGCAGGGGGGGAGAGAGACCCAGTACTTC.

The rearrangement joins TRBV11-2 to TRBJ1-5, with TRBD1 matching over 7 bases. This CDR3 comprises 13 residues. Germline values: CDR1 SGHAT, CDR2 FQNNGV. V was clipped by 2 bases and J by 6 bases; unmatched bases: 1. The CDR3 region is CASSLNRGQPQHF. In nucleotides, the CDR3 is TGTGCCAGCAGCTTAAACAGGGGTCAGCCCCAGCATTTT. Full variable domain (remainder filled in from reference TRBV11-2 and TRBJ1-5): EAGVAQSPRYKIIEKRQSVAFWCNPISGHATLYWYQQILGQGPKLLIQFQNNGVVDDSQLPKDRFSAERLKGVDSTLKIQPAKLEDSAVYLCASSLNRGQPQHFGDGTRLSIL.

This clonotype was picked up many times. The V gene is TRBV15, the J gene TRBJ1-1; the D gene is possibly TRBD1 (5 bases). Germline V gene lookup returns CDR1 LNHNV and CDR2 YYDKDF (reference sequence). CDR3 length equals 18 residues. V dropped 0 bases and J dropped 0 bases, with 17 bases sitting between them. The CDR3, as DNA: TGTGCCACCAGCAGAGAAGAACCTGGTGCAGGGCTGAACACTGAAGCTTTCTTT. This gives the protein CATSREEPGAGLNTEAFF.

This chain joins TRBV6-1 and TRBJ2-7, with TRBD2 matching over 8 bases. The CDR3 contains 14 residues. Trimming removed 11 bases from V and 0 bases from J; junction bases left unmatched: 9. Germline values: CDR1 MNHNS, CDR2 SASEGT. CDR3 amino acids: CAAGGWGDSYEQYF. The CDR3 DNA reads TGTGCCGCGGGGGGTTGGGGCGACTCCTACGAGCAGTACTTC.

This clonotype was observed a few times. The chain links TRBV9 to TRBJ2-7; D gene ambiguous. CDR1 and CDR2 from the germline V gene are SGDLS and YYNGEE. The CDR3 length is 11 residues. Trimming took 7 bases from V and 6 from J, leaving 11 bases between them. CDR3 sequence: CASLLISEQYF. The DNA for the CDR3 is TGTGCCAGCTTACTTATCTCCGAGCAGTACTTC.